These 2 T cell receptor beta chains were all obtained from the same sample, sequenced in a study of cytomegalovirus exposure and HLA in healthy donors. 60 Vbeta and 13 Jbeta primers were used in PCR. The data were produced by immunoSEQ multiplex PCR, yet TCRdb's version contains in-frame clones alone and is incomplete. The sample has some 67,000 clones; around 80% are singletons. The specimen sequenced was PBMCs. All receptors come from a woman in her 30s in good health and CMV-seronegative.

This chain connects TRBV2 to TRBJ2-1, with D tentatively TRBD2 (7 bases). V gave up 8 bases and J gave up 5 bases, with 19 bases separating them. This CDR3 has 15 amino acids. Germline V gene lookup returns CDR1 SNHLY and CDR2 FYNNEI. The CDR3 loop is CASRDLGGGNNEQFF. CDR3 nucleotides: TGTGCCAGCCGGGACCTGGGGGGGGGCAACAATGAGCAGTTCTTC. The whole variable domain, remainder taken from reference TRBV2 and TRBJ2-1, is EPEVTQTPSHQVTQMGQEVILRCVPISNHLYFYWYRQILGQKVEFLVSFYNNEISEKSEIFDDQFSVERPDGSNFTLKIRSTKLEDSAMYFCASRDLGGGNNEQFFGPGTRLTVL.

This clone occurred a few times. In DNA form, the CDR3 reads TGTGCCAGCAGCTCGGGGGACAGAGTCACAGATACGCAGTATTTT. It encodes CASSSGDRVTDTQYF. This chain links TRBV5-8 with TRBJ2-3, with a tentative D call TRBD1 (7 bases). The CDR3 is made up of 15 amino acids. CDR1 is SGHTS and CDR2 is YDEGEE in the germline V gene. Between the trimmed V and J ends, which lost 3 bases and 2 bases, there was a span of 13 bases.